This T cell receptor (beta chain) was retrieved from a study of T-cell memory formation after mild COVID-19. Overall study findings and caveats: While clones contracting from day 15 to 85 were balanced between CD4 and CD8, later expanders leaned CD4+. There were some responding clones in pre-infection memory, which suggested that cross-reactive memory had joined.

Germline values: CDR1 LNHDA, CDR2 SQIVND (reference sequence). The CDR3 covers 14 residues. Trimming removed 3 bases at V and 1 base at J, with 10 bases between. Constant-segment-primed 5'RACE gave TCR alpha and TCR beta cDNA libraries with sample barcodes and UMIs. Via MiXCR, TCRdb re-called the 5' RACE reads, giving one row per CDR3 protein. This repertoire shows 100,000 to 140,000 distinct CDR3 sequences, 13% to 15% found once; its top ten account for 39%. Notes on this clonotype: Its matching antigen is unknown.

The clonotype was recovered from a man younger than 30 who had mild COVID-19 (a few samples of this study predate the infection). Cell type and time point are not known. The V call is TRBV19, the J call TRBJ2-7; TRBD1 or TRBD2 may be the D gene (5 bases each). The material sequenced was PBMCs or a T cell subset sorted from them (not recorded which). The CDR3 DNA is TGTGCCAGTAGTATTGGGACGCCTTCCTACGAGCAGTACTTC. Protein product: CASSIGTPSYEQYF.